This T cell receptor beta chain was sequenced for a study of OX40 agonist ivuxolimab in advanced cancers. Using immunoSEQ multiplex PCR, the repertoire was profiled, and TCRdb retains in-frame clones only, with some absent. Found here are some 130,000 clones, around 89% of them singletons; the top ten hold roughly 0.59%. This clonotype was sampled from an adult with an advanced solid tumor such as melanoma, head and neck, liver or kidney cancer. The sample consisted of CD4+ or CD8+ T cells sorted from blood, taken in a trial of the OX40 agonist ivuxolimab.

As DNA, the CDR3 is TGTGCCAGCTCGAGTTCGGCGGAGGAGCTGTTTTTT. It yields the protein CASSSSAEELFF. The genes are TRBV18 and TRBJ2-2, with D hard to call. Per the germline V gene, CDR1 is KGHSH and CDR2 is LQKENI. Trimming left V 6 bases short and J 10 bases short, with 12 bases between. The CDR3 extends over 12 amino acids. Using reference TRBV18 and TRBJ2-2 for the parts outside the CDR3, the full variable domain is NAGVMQNPRHLVRRRGQEARLRCSPMKGHSHVYWYRQLPEEGLKFMVYLQKENIIDESGMPKERFSAEFPKEGPSILRIQQVVRGDSAAYFCASSSSAEELFFGEGSRLTVL.